The 7 T cell receptor beta chains below were found in one sample sequenced in a study of cytomegalovirus exposure and HLA in healthy donors (dated by TCRdb to 2016 to 2017). The library was prepared using the immunoSEQ multiplex PCR assay. In TCRdb, the immuneACCESS table is reduced to in-frame sequences with V and J assigned. These tables do not hold every clone; where another copy was compared, an unresolved V gene accounts for under half, and the others remain unexplained. The sample profile shows 150,000 or so clones; around 82% of them were found once. The ten largest clones add up to around 9.6% of the sample. Sequenced: PBMCs. Every receptor here comes from a young man in good health and CMV-seropositive.

The chain links TRBV9 to TRBJ2-6; perhaps TRBD1 as D (5 bases). This CDR3 contains 17 residues. Trimming shortened V by 0 bases and J by 1 base, and 11 bases separated the two germline ends. The germline V gene has CDR1 SGDLS and CDR2 YYNGEE. The CDR3 nucleotides are TGTGCCAGCAGCGTAGAATTCCAGGGTTCTGGGGCCAACGTCCTGACTTTC. Translation gives CASSVEFQGSGANVLTF.

V is TRBV29-1 and J is TRBJ2-3; 11 bases match TRBD2. The CDR3 runs 17 residues. V was pared by 6 bases and J by 6 bases, with 17 bases of the junction left unmatched. CDR1 and CDR2 (germline): SQVTM, ANQGSEA. CDR3 residues: CSVTIFSGGARSDTQYF. The DNA of the CDR3 is TGCAGCGTCACTATTTTTAGCGGGGGGGCCAGATCTGATACGCAGTATTTT.

The chain is built from TRBV5-6 and TRBJ1-2; 8 bases fit TRBD1. The germline V gene encodes CDR1 SGHDT and CDR2 YYEEEE. The J segment lost 6 bases and the V segment lost 4 bases, leaving 8 bases of the junction unmatched. The CDR3 length is 14 residues. CDR3 amino acids: CASSHSRGPHGYTF. CDR3 in DNA: TGTGCCAGCAGCCATTCCAGGGGGCCCCATGGCTACACCTTC.

The V and J genes are TRBV29-1 and TRBJ2-1; 8 positions match TRBD1. The ends lost 3 bases at V and 9 bases at J; junction bases unmatched: 10. Germline CDR1 and CDR2: SQVTM and ANQGSEA. CDR3 size: 14 residues. CDR3 DNA: TGCAGCGTTGATCTCGGACAGGGTGGGGGTGAGCAGTTCTTC. This sequence encodes CSVDLGQGGGEQFF.

This clone was detected only once. The V call is TRBV21-1, the J call TRBJ1-1. TRBV21-1 has pseudogene status. The CDR3 runs to 15 residues. The CDR3 loop reads CASSKARGGNTEAFF. The CDR3 DNA follows: TGTGCCAGCAGCAAAGCGAGAGGAGGGAACACTGAAGCTTTCTTT.

With respect to this clone: Other DNA variants within this sample encode the same CDR3. The rearrangement uses TRBV5-6 and TRBJ2-2; D remains ambiguous. Germline V gene lookup returns CDR1 SGHDT and CDR2 YYEEEE. CDR3 length: 13 residues. V was trimmed by 4 bases and J by 4 bases, leaving 8 bases between them. The CDR3 is CASSLPGTGELFF. The DNA of the CDR3 is TGTGCCAGCAGCCTCCCAGGCACCGGGGAGCTGTTTTTT. The full variable domain, completed using reference TRBV5-6 and TRBJ2-2, is DAGVTQSPTHLIKTRGQQVTLRCSPKSGHDTVSWYQQALGQGPQFIFQYYEEEERQRGNFPDRFSGHQFPNYSSELNVNALLLGDSALYLCASSLPGTGELFFGEGSRLTVL.

The CDR3: CASSLGTSGSYEQYF. DNA of the CDR3: TGTGCCAGCTCACTGGGGACTAGCGGGAGCTACGAGCAGTACTTC. V is TRBV18 and J is TRBJ2-7; 14 nucleotides align to TRBD2. The germline CDR1 and CDR2 sequences are KGHSH and LQKENI. With 4 bases clipped from V and 3 bases from J, the junction kept 2 bases outside the gene matches. The CDR3 extends over 15 amino acids. Looking up the rest from reference TRBV18 and TRBJ2-7 gives the full variable domain: NAGVMQNPRHLVRRRGQEARLRCSPMKGHSHVYWYRQLPEEGLKFMVYLQKENIIDESGMPKERFSAEFPKEGPSILRIQQVVRGDSAAYFCASSLGTSGSYEQYFGPGTRLTVT.